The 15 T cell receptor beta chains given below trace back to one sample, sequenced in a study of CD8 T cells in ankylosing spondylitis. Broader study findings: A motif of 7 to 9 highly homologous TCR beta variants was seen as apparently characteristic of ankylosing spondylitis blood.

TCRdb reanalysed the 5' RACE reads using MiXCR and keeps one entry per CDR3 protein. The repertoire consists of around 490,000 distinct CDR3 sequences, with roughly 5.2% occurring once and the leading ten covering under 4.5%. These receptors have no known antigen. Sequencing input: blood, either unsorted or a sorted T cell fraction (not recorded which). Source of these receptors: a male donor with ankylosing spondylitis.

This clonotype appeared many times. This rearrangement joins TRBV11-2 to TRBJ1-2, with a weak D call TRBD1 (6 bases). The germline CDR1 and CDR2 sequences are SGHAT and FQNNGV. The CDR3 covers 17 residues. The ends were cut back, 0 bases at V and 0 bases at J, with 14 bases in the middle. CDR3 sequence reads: CASSLDKGQNTNYGYTF. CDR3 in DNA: TGTGCCAGCAGCTTAGATAAAGGACAGAATACTAACTATGGCTACACCTTC.

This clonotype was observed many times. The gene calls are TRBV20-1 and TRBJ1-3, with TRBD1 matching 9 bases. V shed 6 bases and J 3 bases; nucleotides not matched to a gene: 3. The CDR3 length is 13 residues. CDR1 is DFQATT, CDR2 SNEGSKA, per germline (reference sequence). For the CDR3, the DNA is TGCAGTGCCCGGACAGGGGATGGAAACACCATATATTTT. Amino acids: CSARTGDGNTIYF.

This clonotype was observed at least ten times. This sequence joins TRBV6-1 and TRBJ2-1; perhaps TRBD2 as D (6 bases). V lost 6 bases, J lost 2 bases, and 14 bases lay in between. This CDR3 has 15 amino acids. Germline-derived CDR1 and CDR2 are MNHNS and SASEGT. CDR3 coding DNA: TGTGCCAGCAGAATAGCGGAGGGGACCTACAATGAGCAGTTCTTC. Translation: CASRIAEGTYNEQFF.

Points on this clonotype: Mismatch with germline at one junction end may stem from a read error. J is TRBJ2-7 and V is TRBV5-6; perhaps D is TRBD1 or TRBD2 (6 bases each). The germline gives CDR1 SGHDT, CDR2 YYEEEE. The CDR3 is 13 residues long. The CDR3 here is CAISGGTPHEQYF. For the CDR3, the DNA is TGTGCCATCAGCGGCGGGACACCCCACGAGCAGTACTTC.

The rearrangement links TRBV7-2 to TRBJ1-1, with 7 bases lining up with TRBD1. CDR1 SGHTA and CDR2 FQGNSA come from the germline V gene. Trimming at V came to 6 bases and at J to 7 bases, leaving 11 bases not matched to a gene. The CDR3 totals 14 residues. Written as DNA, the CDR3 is TGTGCCAGCAGTCCCCAGACAGGGTCCCTTGAAGCTTTCTTT. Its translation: CASSPQTGSLEAFF. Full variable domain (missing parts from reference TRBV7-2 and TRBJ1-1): GAGVSQSPSNKVTEKGKDVELRCDPISGHTALYWYRQSLGQGLEFLIYFQGNSAPDKSGLPSDRFSAERTGGSVSTLTIQRTQQEDSAVYLCASSPQTGSLEAFFGQGTRLTVV.

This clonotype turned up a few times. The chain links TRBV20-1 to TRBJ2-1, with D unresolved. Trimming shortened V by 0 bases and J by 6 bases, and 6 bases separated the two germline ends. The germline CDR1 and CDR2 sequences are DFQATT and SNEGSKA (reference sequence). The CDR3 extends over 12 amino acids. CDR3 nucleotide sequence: TGCAGTGCTAGAGATTGGGGCAATGAGCAGTTCTTC. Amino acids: CSARDWGNEQFF.

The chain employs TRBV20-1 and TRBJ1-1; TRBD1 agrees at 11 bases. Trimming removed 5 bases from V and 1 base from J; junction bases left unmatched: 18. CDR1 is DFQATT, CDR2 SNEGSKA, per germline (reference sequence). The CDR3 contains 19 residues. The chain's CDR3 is CSALTSPGTGGIWNTEAFF. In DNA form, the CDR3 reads TGCAGTGCTCTAACAAGCCCAGGGACAGGGGGAATTTGGAACACTGAAGCTTTCTTT.

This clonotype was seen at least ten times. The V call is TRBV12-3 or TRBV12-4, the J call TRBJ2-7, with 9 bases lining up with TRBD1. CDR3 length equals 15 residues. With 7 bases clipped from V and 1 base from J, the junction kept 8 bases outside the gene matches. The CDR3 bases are TGTGCCAGCACTTTTACAGGGGGCGCGTCCTACGAGCAGTACTTC. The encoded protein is CASTFTGGASYEQYF.

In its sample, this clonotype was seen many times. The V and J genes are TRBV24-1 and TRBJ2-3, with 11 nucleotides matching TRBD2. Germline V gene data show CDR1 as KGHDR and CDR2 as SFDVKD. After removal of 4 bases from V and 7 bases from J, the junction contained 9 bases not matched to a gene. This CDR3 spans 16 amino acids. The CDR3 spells CATSEAGTSGSYTQYF. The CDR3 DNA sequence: TGTGCCACCAGTGAGGCCGGGACTAGCGGATCTTATACGCAGTATTTT.

The CDR3 DNA is TGTGCCAGCAGCCGCCCGCTAGCGGGAGGGCCTGGGGAGACCCAGTACTTC. Residues: CASSRPLAGGPGETQYF. The V call is TRBV4-2, the J call TRBJ2-5; 12 positions match TRBD2. Germline V gene data show CDR1 as LGHNA and CDR2 as YNFKEQ. Unmatched junction bases numbered 11, after V lost 4 bases and J lost 5 bases. The CDR3 extends over 17 amino acids.

As DNA, the CDR3 is TGTGCCAGCAGACCGGACAGATACCTCTACGAGCAGTACTTC. Its protein is CASRPDRYLYEQYF. The genes are TRBV6-2 or TRBV6-3 and TRBJ2-7, with a weak D call TRBD1 (6 bases). Germline CDR1 MNHEY, CDR2 SVGEGT. This CDR3 has 14 residues. Trimming removed 6 bases at V and 3 bases at J, with 15 bases between.

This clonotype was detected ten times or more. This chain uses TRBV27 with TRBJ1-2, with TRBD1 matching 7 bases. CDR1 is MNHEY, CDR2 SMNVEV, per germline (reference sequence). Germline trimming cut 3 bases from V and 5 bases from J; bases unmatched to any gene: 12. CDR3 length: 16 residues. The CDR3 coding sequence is TGTGCCAGCAGTTTGGGGACAGCCGTGGGATTGTATGGCTACACCTTC. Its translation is CASSLGTAVGLYGYTF.

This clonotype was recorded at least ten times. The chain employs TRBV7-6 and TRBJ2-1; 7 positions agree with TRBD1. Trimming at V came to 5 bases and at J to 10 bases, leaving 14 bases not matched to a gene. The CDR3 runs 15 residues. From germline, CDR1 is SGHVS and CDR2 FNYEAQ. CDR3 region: CASSPRQGLEEEQFF. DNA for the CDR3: TGTGCCAGCAGCCCTCGACAGGGATTGGAAGAGGAGCAGTTCTTC.

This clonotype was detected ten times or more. CDR3 sequence (DNA): TGTGCCAGCAGCCAGGGCTACAACGAGGGGCTGTTTTTT. Its protein is CASSQGYNEGLFF. The V and J genes are TRBV7-9 and TRBJ2-2; D is possibly TRBD1 or TRBD2 (5 bases each). Germline loops: CDR1 SEHNR, CDR2 FQNEAQ (reference sequence). The CDR3 is made up of 13 amino acids. V was clipped by 5 bases and J by 13 bases, with 17 bases between them.

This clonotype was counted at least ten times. This CDR3 is CASSPGGASSNQPQHF. CDR3 nucleotides: TGTGCCAGCAGCCCAGGGGGTGCCTCTAGCAATCAGCCCCAGCATTTT. The chain couples TRBV7-9 to TRBJ1-5; 7 nucleotides match TRBD1. The CDR3 is 16 amino acids. The germline V gene has CDR1 SEHNR and CDR2 FQNEAQ (reference sequence). Unmatched junction bases numbered 7, after V lost 5 bases and J lost 0 bases.